This is a list of T cell receptor beta chains from one sample in a study of T cells in Graves' hyperthyroidism and ophthalmopathy. MiXCR, run by TCRdb on the multiplex PCR reads, gives a single entry per CDR3 protein. Counted here are under 350,000 distinct CDR3 sequences, more than 15% occurring once; the ten biggest clones make up around 61%. The sequencing sample was made of blood. These TCRs come from a woman aged 55-70 years with Graves' ophthalmopathy. The CDR3 runs from the conserved cysteine through the conserved F or W.

CASSFLAGGPGVGSKNIQYF,TRBV7-9
CATRGTANYGYTF,TRBV24-1
CASSSYTGTAAQPQHF,TRBV7-3
CASSRTSLVGTQYF,TRBV10-2
CATSRDGTGGSYEQYF,TRBV15
CASSGRGVRVSYEQYF,TRBV5-1
CASSYDGSGANVLTF,TRBV6-2/TRBV6-3
CSARSGFGRNYEQYF,TRBV20-1
CASSEALGNYGYTF,TRBV6-1
CASSLGQLGSTDTQYF,TRBV5-1
CASKDSFTEAFF,TRBV2
CASRTGNEQFF,TRBV6-1
CASSLNHGETQYF,TRBV7-2
CASSARGRHEKLFF,TRBV9
CSARDILAGVGEQYF,TRBV20-1
CASTGQLNTEAFF,TRBV25-1
CSVEDLNGARGPRETQYF,TRBV29-1
CATQLNTGELFF,TRBV5-1
CASSLGGSGGQQFF,TRBV12-3/TRBV12-4
CASSLEQGAVRYF,TRBV7-2
CASRRPDEQYF,TRBV6-1
CASRSLDSENQPQHF,TRBV6-2/TRBV6-3
CASSFGGREETQYF,TRBV2
CASSVARGVNTEAFF,TRBV7-9
CSAPIDRYQSEAFF,TRBV20-1
CASTESLAGVPEQYF,TRBV4-3
CASSSRDKPYEQYF,TRBV19
CASSSRPFTSLGYTF,TRBV7-2
CASTCRGIAGKEQYF,TRBV10-1
CASSPPSADTQYF,TRBV18
CSVVLNTGYNQPQHF,TRBV29-1
CASSRSGQSETQYF,TRBV11-1
CASSSTDNEQFF,TRBV7-6
CASSLAPGYSPLHF,TRBV5-1
CASSPSRGNTIYF,TRBV7-2
CASSPGVGYTF,TRBV2
CASTSRTSASRGEQFF,TRBV6-1
CASSQGQGGPYEQYF,TRBV4-1
CSARVPLSYNEQFF,TRBV20-1
CASSFPTNEQFF,TRBV5-1
CASRFLGNQPQHF,TRBV6-5
CASSWTYEQYF,TRBV28
CASSESLAGYNEQFF,TRBV10-2
CSAREGAGTITDTQYF,TRBV20-1
CASSSVPGQGKETQYF,TRBV7-9
CASSPNLAGGSHEQYF,TRBV6-1
CASSLVGTRVDEQFF,TRBV5-1